This T cell receptor (beta chain) derives from a study of cytomegalovirus exposure and HLA in healthy donors. Notes on the study in general: Three chains tied to CMV proved CMV antigen-specific in vitro.

The PCR employed 60 Vbeta primers together with 13 Jbeta primers. Per the original methods: Counted up in a later analysis, unique TCR beta chains came to 65 million to 100 million, with around 9.9 million shared. Libraries were prepared by immunoSEQ multiplex PCR; TCRdb keeps only in-frame clonotypes and omits some of them. Clone size and V and J calls were adopted from that table, with D and trimming inferred from the DNA. The data contain approximately 140,000 clones, around three quarters of them singletons. The V gene lost 5 bases and the J gene lost 6 bases, with 19 bases spanning the gap. The CDR3 is made up of 15 amino acids. Germline V CDR1 and CDR2: MNHEY, SVGAGI. This clone was seen only once. The antigen is not known. All the people who gave samples were healthy bone marrow donors.

The chain recombines TRBV6-5 with TRBJ1-2; TRBD1 is a possible D gene (5 bases). This TCR came from a man aged 35 to 55 in good health and CMV-seropositive. The sample consisted of PBMCs. CDR3 in amino acids: CASSNYRGTPNGYTF. In DNA form, the CDR3 reads TGTGCCAGCAGTAACTATCGCGGGACTCCTAATGGCTACACCTTC.